The 22 T cell receptor beta chains presented below share a single source sample, sequenced in a study of OX40 agonist ivuxolimab in advanced cancers. Using immunoSEQ multiplex PCR, the repertoire was profiled, and TCRdb retains in-frame clones only, with some absent. Here the sample spans 45,000 to 50,000 clones, around nine tenths being singletons. Here the sequenced sample was CD4+ or CD8+ T cells sorted from blood, taken in a trial of the OX40 agonist ivuxolimab. The receptors were sampled from an adult with an advanced solid tumor such as melanoma, head and neck, liver or kidney cancer.

The chain couples TRBV7-8 to TRBJ2-1; D is ambiguous. The CDR3 runs to 12 residues. The germline V and J ends were trimmed by 8 bases and 4 bases, with 9 bases remaining between them. The germline V gene encodes CDR1 SGHVS and CDR2 FQNEAQ. This CDR3 is CASSLPYNEQFF. CDR3 nucleotide sequence: TGTGCCAGCTCGCTACCTTACAATGAGCAGTTCTTC.

A word on this clone: The junction differs from germline at one of its ends, possibly a read error. The J gene is TRBJ2-1, the V gene TRBV11-3; 10 bases map to TRBD2. Germline V gene lookup returns CDR1 SGHNT and CDR2 YENEEA. This CDR3 spans 16 amino acids. CDR3 loop: CASSLGYGLAAKEHFF. The CDR3 DNA follows: TGTGCCAGCAGCTTAGGTTACGGACTAGCGGCTAAGGAGCACTTCTTC.

Notes on this clone: Relative to the germline gene, one junction end is altered; a read error may explain this. Different DNA sequences within this sample yield the same CDR3. The chain joins TRBV18 to TRBJ2-7; D may be TRBD1 (6 bases). Germline V gives CDR1 KGHSH, CDR2 LQKENI. The CDR3 is 15 residues long. CDR3 in DNA: TGTGCCAGCTCACCACTCCGGGACACTCTCTACGAGCAATACTTC. Translation: CASSPLRDTLYEQYF.

The chain employs TRBV9 and TRBJ2-6; 10 bases fit TRBD1. The trim removed 3 bases at V and 3 bases at J, leaving 9 bases unmatched. Germline-derived CDR1 and CDR2 are SGDLS and YYNGEE. CDR3 length equals 18 residues. The CDR3 DNA reads as TGTGCCAGCAGCGACCTCGGGACAGGGGAGGATGGGGCCAACGTCCTGACTTTC. The encoded protein is CASSDLGTGEDGANVLTF.

The V gene is TRBV7-2, the J gene TRBJ1-1; 7 nucleotides agree with TRBD1. V shed 2 bases and J 1 base; nucleotides not matched to a gene: 7. Germline V gene lookup returns CDR1 SGHTA and CDR2 FQGNSA. The CDR3 has 16 amino acids. The CDR3 reads CASSLRFRDRNTEAFF. The CDR3 DNA sequence: TGTGCCAGCAGCTTAAGGTTCCGGGACAGGAACACTGAAGCTTTCTTT.

This clone qualifies as medium-sized. V gene TRBV4-2 combines with J gene TRBJ2-7; D ambiguous. Trimming left V 4 bases short and J 2 bases short, with 12 bases between. Germline loops: CDR1 LGHNA, CDR2 YNFKEQ. The CDR3 extends over 14 amino acids. The CDR3: CASSPGMGPYEQYF. DNA for the CDR3: TGTGCCAGCAGCCCCGGCATGGGCCCCTACGAGCAGTACTTC.

This clone was seen a handful of times. This rearrangement joins TRBV6-5 to TRBJ1-1; 7 bases are a match to TRBD1. Germline loops: CDR1 MNHEY, CDR2 SVGAGI. The junction had 3 bases not matched to a gene; V was cut back by 2 bases and J by 6 bases. The CDR3 has 13 residues. CDR3 loop: CASSYQGTAEAFF. As DNA, the CDR3 is TGTGCCAGCAGTTACCAAGGGACAGCTGAAGCTTTCTTT.

This chain links TRBV7-2 with TRBJ1-2, with D unresolved. V was trimmed by 1 base and J by 4 bases, leaving 7 bases between them. The CDR3 contains 13 residues. Germline V gene data show CDR1 as SGHTA and CDR2 as FQGNSA. The CDR3 sequence: CASSLDKGYGYTF. CDR3 DNA sequence: TGTGCCAGCAGCTTAGATAAAGGCTATGGCTACACCTTC.

V and J are TRBV19 and TRBJ1-2; the D gene is possibly TRBD1 (5 bases). The V end was cut by 8 bases, the J end by 14 bases, with 18 bases between. Germline CDR1 is LNHDA and CDR2 is SQIVND (reference sequence). The CDR3 sequence is 11 residues long. CDR3 residues: CASGDPRWWTF. The CDR3 DNA follows: TGTGCCAGTGGGGACCCTCGCTGGTGGACCTTC.

The chain couples TRBV5-5 to TRBJ2-7; D is ambiguous. Germline V gene lookup returns CDR1 SGHKS and CDR2 YYEKEE (reference sequence). The CDR3 consists of 15 residues. Trimming took off 2 bases at V and 4 bases at J, with 16 bases between the two ends. The CDR3 here is CASSFGRNPQYEQYF. The DNA for the CDR3 is TGTGCCAGCAGCTTCGGACGGAATCCTCAATACGAGCAGTACTTC.

This chain connects TRBV7-2 to TRBJ1-3, with D maybe TRBD1 (6 bases). The CDR3 loop spans 14 amino acids. From germline, CDR1 is SGHTA and CDR2 FQGNSA. The V end was cut by 5 bases, the J end by 0 bases, with 8 bases between. The CDR3 loop reads CASSKTGSGNTIYF. CDR3 coding DNA: TGTGCCAGCAGCAAGACAGGCTCTGGAAACACCATATATTTT.

This clone was seen a handful of times. The rearrangement uses TRBV5-6 and TRBJ1-2, with a tentative D call TRBD1 (6 bases). CDR1 SGHDT and CDR2 YYEEEE come from the germline V gene. V lost 4 bases and J 7 bases, leaving 14 bases between the germline ends. CDR3 length equals 13 residues. The CDR3 DNA reads TGTGCCAGCAGCGACGGGACAACGAGTGGCTACACCTTC. Its translation: CASSDGTTSGYTF.

As DNA, the CDR3 is TGTGCCAGCAGCCAAGGGACTAGCGGAGACAATGAGCAGTTCTTC. Translation: CASSQGTSGDNEQFF. This chain connects TRBV4-2 to TRBJ2-1, with 10 bases lining up with TRBD2. Germline assignment: CDR1 LGHNA and CDR2 YNFKEQ. Trimming removed 1 base from V and 5 bases from J; junction bases left unmatched: 2. The CDR3 sequence is 15 residues long.

The CDR3 region has the DNA TGTGCCAGTAGTATCAGGAGTAGCACAGATACGCAGTATTTT. This sequence encodes CASSIRSSTDTQYF. The chain carries TRBV19 and TRBJ2-3; D remains unclear. The CDR3 runs to 14 residues. CDR1 and CDR2 from the germline V gene are LNHDA and SQIVND (reference sequence). V was shortened by 3 bases and J by 0 bases, with 7 bases between the two germline ends.

This chain joins TRBV2 and TRBJ1-5; TRBD1 is a possible D gene (5 bases). This CDR3 is built from 13 residues. Deletions cut 8 bases from V and 4 bases from J, with 12 bases between. Germline V lookup: CDR1 SNHLY, CDR2 FYNNEI. The CDR3 here is CASLGEGNQPQHF. Here the CDR3 DNA reads TGTGCCAGCCTTGGTGAGGGGAATCAGCCCCAGCATTTT.

The rearrangement uses TRBV28 and TRBJ2-4, with D perhaps TRBD1 (6 bases). The CDR3 has 14 amino acids. The germline V gene encodes CDR1 MDHEN and CDR2 SYDVKM. V lost 5 bases and J 1 base, leaving 9 bases between the germline ends. The CDR3 bases are TGTGCCAGCAGTCTACAGGGCGCCAAAAACATTCAGTACTTC. It encodes CASSLQGAKNIQYF.

Of note for this clone: One junction end disagrees with the germline gene, perhaps due to a read error. Other nucleotide sequences in the sample specify the same CDR3. The chain joins TRBV30 to TRBJ2-3, with D perhaps given as TRBD1 or TRBD2 (5 bases each). The length of the CDR3 is 15 residues. Germline loops: CDR1 GTSNPN, CDR2 SVGIG (reference sequence). The CDR3 DNA is TGCGCCTGGAGTGTAGGGACCCTCGTGCAAGATACGCAGTATTTT. It yields the protein CAWSVGTLVQDTQYF. The complete variable domain, with remaining parts taken from reference TRBV30 and TRBJ2-3, reads SQTIHQWPATLVQPVGSPLSLECTVEGTSNPNLYWYRQAAGRGLQLLFYSVGIGQISSEVPQNLSASRPQDRQFILSSKKLLLSDSGFYLCAWSVGTLVQDTQYFGPGTRLTVL.

The chain combines TRBV30 with TRBJ2-7; D possibly corresponds to TRBD2 (6 bases). Germline CDR1 is GTSNPN and CDR2 is SVGIG (reference sequence). The ends were cut back, 3 bases at V and 4 bases at J, with 22 bases in the middle. The CDR3 is 16 residues long. CDR3 nucleotide sequence: TGTGCCTGGAGAGAAATCCGGGACCCGGGGGTTTACGAGCAGTACTTC. Encoded protein: CAWREIRDPGVYEQYF.

This clone was seen more than once but under ten times. The V and J genes are TRBV28 and TRBJ1-1, with 7 bases fitting TRBD1. Trimming at V came to 5 bases and at J to 0 bases, leaving 0 bases not matched to a gene. The length of the CDR3 is 13 residues. Germline V CDR1 and CDR2: MDHEN, SYDVKM. DNA for the CDR3: TGTGCCAGCAGTACAGGGGTGAACACTGAAGCTTTCTTT. The encoded protein is CASSTGVNTEAFF.

The rearrangement joins TRBV10-3 to TRBJ1-5; D is uncertain. This CDR3 has 14 amino acids. With 3 bases removed from V and 2 bases from J, the gap between germline ends came to 8 bases. From germline, CDR1 is ENHRY and CDR2 SYGVKD. The CDR3, as DNA: TGTGCCATCAGTGACCGGTCCGGCAATCAGCCCCAGCATTTT. It translates to CAISDRSGNQPQHF.

The chain couples TRBV7-8 to TRBJ2-2, with no clear D. Between the trimmed V and J ends, which lost 2 bases and 0 bases, there was a span of 10 bases. Germline V gene sequence: CDR1 SGHVS, CDR2 FQNEAQ. This CDR3 has 16 amino acids. The CDR3 sequence is CASSLMGVPNTGELFF. CDR3 nucleotides: TGTGCCAGCAGCTTAATGGGCGTACCGAACACCGGGGAGCTGTTTTTT.

V and J are TRBV11-2 and TRBJ2-1, with 8 bases lining up with TRBD1. The CDR3 runs 16 residues. J was trimmed by 0 bases and V by 5 bases; bases with no gene match: 6. Germline V lookup: CDR1 SGHAT, CDR2 FQNNGV. The CDR3, as DNA: TGTGCCAGCAGCCCTGCGGGGACAGGCTCCTACAATGAGCAGTTCTTC. This encodes CASSPAGTGSYNEQFF.